The rows below give T cell receptor beta chains drawn from one sample of a study of radiotherapy plus CTLA-4 blockade in lung cancer. TCRdb's copy holds only in-frame clones and misses some; the assay was immunoSEQ multiplex PCR. Seen here are roughly 68,000 clones, 78% observed once, and the top ten hold more than 7%. Material: peripheral blood, obtained from a patient treated with radiotherapy plus ipilimumab. The receptors shown here come from a human donor with non-small cell lung cancer who had a complete response to radiotherapy plus ipilimumab. Both conserved end residues are part of each CDR3. D genes are given only for firm matches. Part of the rows lack a size; the others show once, few, many or a class for expanded clones.

v_call,d_call,clone_size,j_call,cdr3_aa,cdr3_nt
TRBV19,-,-,TRBJ1-5,CASRHSGGQSNQPQHF,TGTGCCAGTAGACACTCCGGTGGACAGAGCAATCAGCCCCAGCATTTT
TRBV11-2,-,once,TRBJ2-7,CASSLGGRSIDEQYF,TGTGCCAGCAGCTTAGGGGGCAGGAGTATCGACGAGCAGTACTTC
TRBV10-1,-,-,TRBJ1-1,CASSDHRQVNTEAFF,TGCGCCAGCAGTGACCATAGACAGGTGAACACTGAAGCTTTCTTT
TRBV4-1,-,-,TRBJ2-1,CASSLQGYNEQFF,TGCGCCAGCAGCCTTCAGGGGTACAATGAGCAGTTCTTC
TRBV2,-,-,TRBJ2-2,CASRSRAPDTGELFF,TGTGCCAGCAGATCCAGAGCGCCAGACACCGGGGAGCTGTTTTTT
TRBV7-2,-,-,TRBJ1-6,CASSLGRELGSPLHF,TGTGCCAGCAGCTTAGGCCGGGAACTAGGTTCACCCCTCCACTTT
TRBV7-2,-,few,TRBJ2-2,CASSFSTSTGELFF,TGTGCCAGCAGCTTTTCTACCTCCACCGGGGAGCTGTTTTTT
TRBV6-4,-,-,TRBJ1-5,CASSGGTGYSDSNQPQHF,TGTGCCAGCAGTGGGGGAACAGGGTACTCCGATAGCAATCAGCCCCAGCATTTT
TRBV10-3,-,-,TRBJ1-1,CAIMEQAMNTEAFF,TGTGCCATCATGGAACAGGCCATGAACACTGAAGCTTTCTTT
TRBV5-1,-,few,TRBJ2-3,CASSLGPGRPDTQYF,TGCGCCAGCAGCCTTGGCCCAGGGAGGCCAGATACGCAGTATTTT
TRBV5-6,-,-,TRBJ2-6,CASSLAGNSGANVLTF,TGTGCCAGCAGCTTGGCGGGGAACTCTGGGGCCAACGTCCTGACTTTC
TRBV4-3,-,-,TRBJ1-4,CASSQDFSGWEEKLFF,TGCGCCAGCAGCCAAGACTTTAGTGGGTGGGAAGAAAAACTGTTTTTT
TRBV18,-,-,TRBJ1-1,CASSPSDTEAFF,TGTGCCAGCTCACCGAGTGACACTGAAGCTTTCTTT
TRBV4-1,-,few,TRBJ1-2,CASDSSDHYGYTF,TGCGCCAGTGACAGCTCCGATCACTATGGCTACACCTTC
TRBV9,-,-,TRBJ1-5,CASSPRTVNQPQHF,TGTGCCAGCAGCCCCCGGACAGTTAATCAGCCCCAGCATTTT
TRBV10-2,-,-,TRBJ2-2,CASSTGLSNTGELFF,TGCGCCAGCAGTACAGGATTATCGAACACCGGGGAGCTGTTTTTT
TRBV10-3,TRBD1,-,TRBJ1-5,CAISDTRDRDPGNQPQHF,TGTGCCATCAGTGATACCCGGGACAGGGACCCAGGGAATCAGCCCCAGCATTTT
TRBV27,-,-,TRBJ2-6,CASSLGLIRSGANVLTF,TGTGCCAGCAGTTTAGGACTCATTCGCTCTGGGGCCAACGTCCTGACTTTC
TRBV19,-,-,TRBJ1-5,CASTQRGENNQPQHF,TGTGCCAGTACCCAACGTGGGGAAAACAATCAGCCCCAGCATTTT
TRBV5-4,TRBD1,-,TRBJ2-2,CASSKRQGSGTGELFF,TGTGCCAGCAGCAAGAGACAGGGGTCGGGCACCGGGGAGCTGTTTTTT
TRBV18,TRBD1,once,TRBJ2-5,CASSLSQTGLETQYF,TGTGCCAGCTCACTCTCACAGACAGGGCTGGAGACCCAGTACTTC
TRBV27,-,-,TRBJ1-3,CASSPEGDPGNTIYF,TGTGCCAGCAGTCCAGAGGGGGACCCTGGAAACACCATATATTTT
TRBV5-1,-,once,TRBJ2-7,CASSERDEGEQYF,TGCGCCAGCAGTGAGAGGGATGAGGGCGAGCAGTACTTC
TRBV19,-,-,TRBJ1-5,CASTARYSNQPQHF,TGTGCCAGTACCGCAAGGTATAGCAATCAGCCCCAGCATTTT
TRBV7-6,TRBD2,-,TRBJ2-1,CASSSRTSSYNEQFF,TGTGCCAGCAGCTCCCGGACTAGCTCCTACAATGAGCAGTTCTTC
TRBV12-5,TRBD1,-,TRBJ2-3,CASDRGRSRSTDTQYF,TGTGCTAGCGACAGGGGGAGGTCGCGGAGCACAGATACGCAGTATTTT
TRBV7-2,-,once,TRBJ1-1,CASSLRGLGGTRTEAFF,TGTGCCAGCAGCTTAAGGGGTCTAGGAGGGACGCGCACTGAAGCTTTCTTT
TRBV4-1,TRBD2,-,TRBJ2-1,CASSQGRLAEWSEQFF,TGCGCCAGCAGCCAAGGGAGACTAGCGGAGTGGTCCGAGCAGTTCTTC
TRBV7-2,-,-,TRBJ1-2,CASSRTRDGYTF,TGTGCCAGCAGCCGTACGAGGGATGGCTACACCTTC
TRBV5-4,-,-,TRBJ2-5,CASSFVGGEETQYF,TGTGCCAGCAGCTTTGTTGGGGGAGAAGAGACCCAGTACTTC
TRBV7-6,-,-,TRBJ1-2,CASSLSGTEGYTF,TGTGCCAGCAGCTTATCCGGGACGGAAGGCTACACCTTC
TRBV11-3,-,once,TRBJ2-5,CASSLSGQTQETQYF,TGTGCCAGCAGCTTATCTGGACAGACTCAAGAGACCCAGTACTTC
TRBV7-9,TRBD1,few,TRBJ1-4,CASSTRQGTTNEKLFF,TGTGCCAGCAGCACCCGACAGGGAACAACTAATGAAAAACTGTTTTTT
TRBV11-3,TRBD2,-,TRBJ2-1,CASSPRLAGPNEQFF,TGTGCCAGCAGCCCCAGACTAGCGGGGCCCAATGAGCAGTTCTTC
TRBV10-3,-,-,TRBJ2-3,CAISGFEADTQYF,TGTGCCATCAGCGGATTTGAAGCAGATACGCAGTATTTT
TRBV29-1,-,-,TRBJ2-2,CSVPGYGGELFF,TGCAGCGTTCCCGGGTATGGCGGGGAGCTGTTTTTT
TRBV12-5,-,-,TRBJ2-5,CASGLGIQGETQYF,TGTGCTAGTGGTTTGGGAATACAGGGAGAGACCCAGTACTTC
TRBV7-6,-,-,TRBJ1-2,CASSHKNYGYTF,TGTGCCAGCAGCCACAAAAACTATGGCTACACCTTC
TRBV5-6,-,-,TRBJ2-3,CASSQVEGTDTQYF,TGTGCCAGCAGCCAGGTGGAGGGAACAGATACGCAGTATTTT
TRBV7-7,-,-,TRBJ2-3,CASSLGLQDTQYF,TGTGCTAGCAGCTTAGGCCTGCAAGATACGCAGTATTTT
TRBV7-9,TRBD2,-,TRBJ2-3,CASSPGTSGRVTQYF,TGTGCCAGCAGCCCAGGGACTAGCGGGAGGGTTACGCAGTATTTT
TRBV15,TRBD2,-,TRBJ2-5,CATSRGLAGDAQETQYF,TGTGCCACCAGCAGAGGGCTAGCGGGAGATGCACAAGAGACCCAGTACTTC
TRBV11-3,TRBD2,-,TRBJ2-1,CASSLELAGNNEQFF,TGTGCCAGCAGCTTAGAACTAGCGGGAAACAATGAGCAGTTCTTC
TRBV29-1,-,-,TRBJ1-1,CSGTNQGLAEAFF,TGCAGCGGGACGAATCAGGGACTCGCTGAAGCTTTCTTT
TRBV19,TRBD1,-,TRBJ2-5,CASSPDRGRSETQYF,TGTGCCAGTAGCCCGGACAGGGGGCGGTCAGAGACCCAGTACTTC
TRBV10-1,-,-,TRBJ2-4,CASSGPGLDGGRGF,TGCGCCAGCAGTGGCCCCGGTCTCGATGGGGGGAGAGGCTTC
TRBV27,-,few,TRBJ2-3,CASSRKGTLYTDTQYF,TGTGCCAGCAGTAGAAAGGGGACACTCTACACAGATACGCAGTATTTT
TRBV19,TRBD1,-,TRBJ1-6,CATGDSSYNSPLHF,TGTGCCACCGGGGACAGCAGTTATAATTCACCCCTCCACTTT